The entry that follows covers one TCR beta chain sequence. This clone's antigen is unknown. Library preparation was by 5' RACE. Each TCR library was prepared from about 4,000 ng of total RNA. For each sample, cDNA synthesis with SMARTScribe reverse transcriptase was split into eight separate reactions. Unique molecular identifiers containing a 6-nucleotide sample barcode were introduced through template switching during cDNA synthesis. Amplification of TCRalpha and TCRbeta cDNA involved two nested PCRs of 16 and 9 cycles, and each PCR was followed by bead purification. Before amplification, the cDNA was treated with uracil DNA-glycosylase and purified using the QIAquick PCR purification kit. The second PCR added Illumina TruSeq-compatible adapters along with sample-specific barcodes. TapeStation and Qubit were used to check library quality and concentration, and 5 ng of each library was pooled. Pooled libraries were sequenced on an Illumina HiSeq2500 single-index Rapid Run with 2 x 100 bp reads and custom sequencing primers. As for how the authors treated the data: MiGEC version 1.2.6 was used for UMI-based consensus assembly, which corrected PCR and sequencing errors. MiXCR version 2.1.1 was used to carry out V(D)J alignment, clonotype assembly and CDR3 extraction. Gene usage, clonotype sharing and MAIT/NKT TCR abundance were normalised by analysing the top 1000, 10 000 and 20 000 clonotypes per sample. Diversity was computed as the inverse Simpson index with the vegan R package after downsampling to 27 000 UMIs. Paired Mann-Whitney U tests on discordant twin pairs were used, with Benjamini-Hochberg multiple-testing correction. Based on TCRdb reprocessing of the reads, there is one entry per CDR3 protein sequence, and DNA is missing. TCRdb assigned the V and J calls; the authors' analysis was not used. This sample's listing comprises some 170,000 distinct CDR3 sequences. The top ten hold 6% to 9.5% of the sample.

This sample is part of a study of monozygotic twins with inflammatory bowel disease (dated by TCRdb to the late 2010s). Notes on the research overall: In total, around 30 monozygotic twin pairs made up the full study: 19 Danish pairs, all IBD-discordant, plus nine German pairs, of which four were IBD-concordant and five were IBD-discordant. Each individual had, on average, about 151 000 unique TCRalpha sequences and 181 000 unique TCRbeta sequences available for analysis. Within discordant pairs, disease-associated traits were sought mainly by comparing IBD patients with their genetically identical healthy co-twins.

The investigation overall reported the following: No difference in repertoire similarity was observed between concordant and discordant twins, possibly owing to limited statistical power. The results gave no support for a single strong signal or clonotype linked to IBD. Compared with healthy twins, IBD patients shared fewer clonotypes with other individuals, and the difference was most pronounced in patients with signs of disease activity. Measured by the inverse Simpson index, TCRbeta repertoire diversity was lower in IBD patients than in their healthy co-twins. The analysis was unable to tell different T cell subtypes apart. Differing immunosuppressive treatments among patients may have added background noise and inter-individual variability to the repertoires.

Including cysteine and phenylalanine, the CDR3 has 14 amino acids. DNA is not recorded here. Via the germline V gene, CDR1 is ENHRY and CDR2 SYGVKD. From each donor, an approximately 2.7 ml peripheral blood sample was collected into PAXgene tubes and kept at -80 degrees C. Without T cell sorting, total RNA was isolated from whole blood using the PAXgene blood miRNA kit on an automated QIAcube. Peripheral blood from monozygotic twin pairs concordant or discordant for inflammatory bowel disease was subjected to deep TCRalpha and TCRbeta repertoire profiling with unique molecular barcoding. Smoking habits were recorded for all twin pairs, and individuals were classified as current, former or never smokers.

Recombination joined TRBV10-3 with TRBJ1-1. Sequenced input: blood. This TCR came from a human donor with ulcerative colitis or Crohn's disease, or a healthy co-twin of an affected twin (not recorded which). The CDR3: CAISDRGMNTEAFF.